This TCR beta chain was obtained from a study of tumor and adjacent non-tumor tissue in lung cancer. Study-wide background: Histology: 12 adenocarcinoma, a couple of squamous cell carcinoma, 1 small cell lung cancer.

TCRbeta libraries were built with three rounds of nested PCR, modified from ARM-PCR. One entry per CDR3 protein results from TCRdb running MiXCR on the multiplex PCR reads. The repertoire holds about 75,000 distinct CDR3 sequences, with under 80% as singletons. RNA was extracted from bulk tissue without any cell sorting. The germline V gene has CDR1 PRHDT and CDR2 FYEKMQ (reference sequence). The CDR3 totals 16 residues. A note on this clonotype: Its antigen is not known. Germline and junction disagree at one end, which may indicate a read error.

General study results and limits: Tumor repertoires had a smaller top 100 clone share than normal lung. Significantly higher TCR diversity was found in tumor than normal lung. Higher tumor TCR diversity was associated with shorter survival.

The sequence was obtained from a woman in her forties or fifties with non-small cell lung cancer. This chain links TRBV13 with TRBJ2-7; 9 nucleotides agree with TRBD2. The sample comprised lung tumor tissue. As DNA, the CDR3 is TGTGCCAGCAGCTTAAACTCGGGAGTAGCGGGAGTTGAGCAGTATTTC. Translated: CASSLNSGVAGVEQYF.